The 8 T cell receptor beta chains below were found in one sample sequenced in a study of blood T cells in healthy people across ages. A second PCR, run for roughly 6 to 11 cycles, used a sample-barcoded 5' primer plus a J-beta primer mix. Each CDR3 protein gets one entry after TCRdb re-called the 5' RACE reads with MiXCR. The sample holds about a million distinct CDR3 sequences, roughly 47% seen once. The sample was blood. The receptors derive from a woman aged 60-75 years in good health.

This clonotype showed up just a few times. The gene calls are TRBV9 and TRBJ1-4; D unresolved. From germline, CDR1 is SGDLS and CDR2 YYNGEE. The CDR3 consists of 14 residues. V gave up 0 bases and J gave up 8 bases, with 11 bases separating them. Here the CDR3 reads CASSVGVEREKLFF. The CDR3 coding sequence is TGTGCCAGCAGCGTAGGGGTGGAGAGGGAAAAACTGTTTTTT.

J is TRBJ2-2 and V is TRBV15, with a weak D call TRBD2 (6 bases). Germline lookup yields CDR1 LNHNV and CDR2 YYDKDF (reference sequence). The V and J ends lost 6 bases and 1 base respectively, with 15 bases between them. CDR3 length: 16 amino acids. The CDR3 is CATRLAHYLNTGELFF. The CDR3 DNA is TGTGCCACCAGACTAGCCCACTACCTGAACACCGGGGAGCTGTTTTTT.

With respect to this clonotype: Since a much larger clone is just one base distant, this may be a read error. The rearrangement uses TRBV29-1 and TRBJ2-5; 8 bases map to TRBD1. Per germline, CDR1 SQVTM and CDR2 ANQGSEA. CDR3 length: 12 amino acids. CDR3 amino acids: CSGQGRDNEQYF. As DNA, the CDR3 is TGCAGTGGACAGGGCCGGGATAATGAGCAGTACTTC.

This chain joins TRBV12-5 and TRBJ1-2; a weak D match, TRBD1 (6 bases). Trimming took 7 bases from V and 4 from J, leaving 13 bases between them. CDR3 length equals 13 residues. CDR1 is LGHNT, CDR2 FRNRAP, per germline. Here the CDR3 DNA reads TGTGCTAGTGCCCGGGGGGCTGGCTATGGCTACACCTTC. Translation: CASARGAGYGYTF.

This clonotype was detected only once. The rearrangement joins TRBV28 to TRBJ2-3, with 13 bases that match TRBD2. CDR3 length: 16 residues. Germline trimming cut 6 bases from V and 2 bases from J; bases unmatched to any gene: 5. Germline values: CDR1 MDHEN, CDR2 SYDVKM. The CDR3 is CASSWTSGRHTDTQYF. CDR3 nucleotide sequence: TGTGCCAGCAGCTGGACTAGCGGGAGACACACAGATACGCAGTATTTT. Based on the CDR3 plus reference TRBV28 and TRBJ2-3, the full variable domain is DVKVTQSSRYLVKRTGEKVFLECVQDMDHENMFWYRQDPGLGLRLIYFSYDVKMKEKGDIPEGYSVSREKKERFSLILESASTNQTSMYLCASSWTSGRHTDTQYFGPGTRLTVL.

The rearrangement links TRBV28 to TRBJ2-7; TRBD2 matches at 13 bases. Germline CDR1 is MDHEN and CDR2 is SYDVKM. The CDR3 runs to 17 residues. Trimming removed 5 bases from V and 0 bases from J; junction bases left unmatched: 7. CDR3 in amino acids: CASSPMGLAGYSYEQYF. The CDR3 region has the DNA TGTGCCAGCAGTCCAATGGGACTAGCGGGATACTCCTACGAGCAGTACTTC.

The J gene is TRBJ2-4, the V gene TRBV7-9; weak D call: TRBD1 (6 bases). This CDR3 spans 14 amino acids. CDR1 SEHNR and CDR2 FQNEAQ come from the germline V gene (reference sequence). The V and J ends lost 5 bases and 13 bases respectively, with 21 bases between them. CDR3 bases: TGTGCCAGCAGCCCAAGGGGGTCAGCAGCGGAGCAGTACTTC. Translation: CASSPRGSAAEQYF.

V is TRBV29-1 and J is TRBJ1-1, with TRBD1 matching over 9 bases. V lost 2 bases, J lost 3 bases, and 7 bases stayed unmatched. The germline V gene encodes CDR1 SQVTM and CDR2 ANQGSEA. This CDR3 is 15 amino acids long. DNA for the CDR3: TGCAGCGTTGAAAAACAGGGGGCACTGGACACTGAAGCTTTCTTT. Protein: CSVEKQGALDTEAFF. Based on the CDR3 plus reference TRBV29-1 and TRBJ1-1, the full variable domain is SAVISQKPSRDICQRGTSLTIQCQVDSQVTMMFWYRQQPGQSLTLIATANQGSEATYESGFVIDKFPISRPNLTFSTLTVSNMSPEDSSIYLCSVEKQGALDTEAFFGQGTRLTVV.